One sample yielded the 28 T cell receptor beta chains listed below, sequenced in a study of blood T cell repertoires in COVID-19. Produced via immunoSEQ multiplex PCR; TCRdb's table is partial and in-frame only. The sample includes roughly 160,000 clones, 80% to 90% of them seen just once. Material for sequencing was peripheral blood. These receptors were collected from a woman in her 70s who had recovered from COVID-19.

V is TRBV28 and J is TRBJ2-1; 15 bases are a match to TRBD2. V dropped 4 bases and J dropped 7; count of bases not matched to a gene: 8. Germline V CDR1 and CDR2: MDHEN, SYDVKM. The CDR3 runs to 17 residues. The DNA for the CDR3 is TGTGCCAGCAGTTCGTCAACCGGGACTAGCGGGGGGAATGAGCAGTTCTTC. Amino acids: CASSSSTGTSGGNEQFF.

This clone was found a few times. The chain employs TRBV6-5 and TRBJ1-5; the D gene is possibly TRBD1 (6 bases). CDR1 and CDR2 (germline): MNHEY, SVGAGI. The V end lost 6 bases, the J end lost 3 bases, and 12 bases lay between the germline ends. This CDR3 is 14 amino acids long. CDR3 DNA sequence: TGTGCCAGCAGGCCCCCAGGGGCCAATCAGCCCCAGCATTTT. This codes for CASRPPGANQPQHF.

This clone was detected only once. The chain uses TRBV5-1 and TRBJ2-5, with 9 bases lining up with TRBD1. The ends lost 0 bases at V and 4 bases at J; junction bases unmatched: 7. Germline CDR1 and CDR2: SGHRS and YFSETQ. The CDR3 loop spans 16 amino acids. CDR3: CASSLGPQGAGETQYF. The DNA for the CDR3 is TGCGCCAGCAGCTTGGGACCACAGGGGGCCGGAGAGACCCAGTACTTC.

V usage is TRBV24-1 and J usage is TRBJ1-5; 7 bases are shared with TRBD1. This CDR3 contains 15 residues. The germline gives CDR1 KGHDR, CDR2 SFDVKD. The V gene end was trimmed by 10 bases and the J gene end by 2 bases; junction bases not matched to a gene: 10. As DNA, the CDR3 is TGTGCCACACGGGGGACTGGACAGGGCAATCAGCCCCAGCATTTT. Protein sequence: CATRGTGQGNQPQHF.

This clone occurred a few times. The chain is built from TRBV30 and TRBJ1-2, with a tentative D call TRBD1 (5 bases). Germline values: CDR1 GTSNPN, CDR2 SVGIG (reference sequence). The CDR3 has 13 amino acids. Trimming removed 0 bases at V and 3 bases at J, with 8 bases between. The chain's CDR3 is CAWSVGQYYGYTF. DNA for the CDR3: TGTGCCTGGAGTGTGGGGCAGTACTATGGCTACACCTTC.

As DNA, the CDR3 is TGTGCCAGCTCACCCTGGACTAGCGGGTGGGGGAATGAGCAGTTCTTC. This encodes CASSPWTSGWGNEQFF. The J gene is TRBJ2-1, the V gene TRBV18; TRBD2 agrees at 11 bases. This CDR3 contains 16 residues. Germline V gives CDR1 KGHSH, CDR2 LQKENI. J lost 7 bases, V lost 3 bases, and 8 bases had no gene match. Complete variable domain (other parts from reference TRBV18 and TRBJ2-1): NAGVMQNPRHLVRRRGQEARLRCSPMKGHSHVYWYRQLPEEGLKFMVYLQKENIIDESGMPKERFSAEFPKEGPSILRIQQVVRGDSAAYFCASSPWTSGWGNEQFFGPGTRLTVL.

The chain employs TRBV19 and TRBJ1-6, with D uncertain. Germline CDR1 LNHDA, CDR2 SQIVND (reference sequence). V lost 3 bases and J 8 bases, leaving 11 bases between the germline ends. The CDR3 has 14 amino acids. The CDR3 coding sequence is TGTGCCAGTAGTATTCCCGGGAGGGATTCACCCCTCCACTTT. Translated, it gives CASSIPGRDSPLHF.

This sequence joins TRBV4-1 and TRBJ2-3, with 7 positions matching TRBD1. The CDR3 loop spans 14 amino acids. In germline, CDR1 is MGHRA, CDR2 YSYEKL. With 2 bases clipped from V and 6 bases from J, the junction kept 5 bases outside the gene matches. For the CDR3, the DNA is TGCGCCAGCAGCCAAAGGGGGCAGAGGGATACGCAGTATTTT. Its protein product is CASSQRGQRDTQYF.

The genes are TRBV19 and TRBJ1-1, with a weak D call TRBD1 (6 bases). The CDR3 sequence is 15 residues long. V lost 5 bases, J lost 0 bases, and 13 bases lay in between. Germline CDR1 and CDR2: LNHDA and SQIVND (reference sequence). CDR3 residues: CASSATGLMNTEAFF. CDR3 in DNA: TGTGCCAGTAGTGCCACAGGGCTAATGAACACTGAAGCTTTCTTT.

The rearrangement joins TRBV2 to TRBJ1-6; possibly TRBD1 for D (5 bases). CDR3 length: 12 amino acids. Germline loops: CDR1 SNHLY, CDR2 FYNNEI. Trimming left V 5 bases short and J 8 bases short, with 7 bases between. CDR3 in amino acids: CASSSGYSPLHF. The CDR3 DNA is TGTGCCAGCAGTTCAGGGTATTCACCCCTCCACTTT. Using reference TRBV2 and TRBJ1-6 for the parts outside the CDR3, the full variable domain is EPEVTQTPSHQVTQMGQEVILRCVPISNHLYFYWYRQILGQKVEFLVSFYNNEISEKSEIFDDQFSVERPDGSNFTLKIRSTKLEDSAMYFCASSSGYSPLHFGNGTRLTVT.

This chain's CDR3 is CATSRQGGYGYTF. The CDR3 coding sequence is TGTGCCACCAGCAGGCAGGGAGGTTATGGCTACACCTTC. The chain recombines TRBV15 with TRBJ1-2; D is possibly TRBD1 (5 bases). The CDR3 runs 13 residues. Trimming took 3 bases from V and 5 from J, leaving 10 bases between them. Per germline, CDR1 LNHNV and CDR2 YYDKDF (reference sequence).

CDR3 sequence reads: CASSLRGLGSNQPQHF. In DNA form, the CDR3 reads TGTGCCAGCAGCTTGCGCGGGTTGGGTAGCAATCAGCCCCAGCATTTT. V gene TRBV7-2 combines with J gene TRBJ1-5; D is ambiguous. The germline gives CDR1 SGHTA, CDR2 FQGNSA. This CDR3 has 16 amino acids. Between the trimmed V and J ends, which lost 3 bases and 0 bases, there was a span of 12 bases.

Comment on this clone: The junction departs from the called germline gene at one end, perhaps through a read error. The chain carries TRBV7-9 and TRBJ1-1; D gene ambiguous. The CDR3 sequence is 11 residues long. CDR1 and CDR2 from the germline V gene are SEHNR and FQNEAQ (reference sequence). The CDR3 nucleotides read TGTGCCAGCAGCTTAACCCCTGAGGCTTTCTTT. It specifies CASSLTPEAFF. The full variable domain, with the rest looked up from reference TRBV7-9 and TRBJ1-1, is DTGVSQNPRHKITKRGQNVTFRCDPISEHNRLYWYRQTLGQGPEFLTYFQNEAQLEKSRLLSDRFSAERPKGSFSTLEIQRTEQGDSAMYLCASSLTPEAFFGQGTRLTVV.

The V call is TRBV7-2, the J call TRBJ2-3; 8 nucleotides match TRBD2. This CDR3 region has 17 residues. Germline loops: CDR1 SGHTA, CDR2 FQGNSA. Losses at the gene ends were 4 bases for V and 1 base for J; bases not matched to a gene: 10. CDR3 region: CASSSSVSGGRTDTQYF. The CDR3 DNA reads TGTGCCAGCAGCTCATCGGTCAGCGGGGGACGCACAGATACGCAGTATTTT.

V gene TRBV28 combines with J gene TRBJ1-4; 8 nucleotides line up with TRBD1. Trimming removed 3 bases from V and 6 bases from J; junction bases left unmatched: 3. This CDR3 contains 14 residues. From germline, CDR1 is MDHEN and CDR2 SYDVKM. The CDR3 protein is CASSFIRGHEKLFF. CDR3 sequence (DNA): TGTGCCAGCAGTTTCATCAGGGGGCATGAAAAACTGTTTTTT.

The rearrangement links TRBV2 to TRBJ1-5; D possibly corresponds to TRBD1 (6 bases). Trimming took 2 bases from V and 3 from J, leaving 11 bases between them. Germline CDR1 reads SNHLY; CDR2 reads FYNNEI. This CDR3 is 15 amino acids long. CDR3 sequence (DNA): TGTGCCAGCAGTGAATTGGGACACCCCAATCAGCCCCAGCATTTT. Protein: CASSELGHPNQPQHF. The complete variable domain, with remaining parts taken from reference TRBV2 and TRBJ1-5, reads EPEVTQTPSHQVTQMGQEVILRCVPISNHLYFYWYRQILGQKVEFLVSFYNNEISEKSEIFDDQFSVERPDGSNFTLKIRSTKLEDSAMYFCASSELGHPNQPQHFGDGTRLSIL.

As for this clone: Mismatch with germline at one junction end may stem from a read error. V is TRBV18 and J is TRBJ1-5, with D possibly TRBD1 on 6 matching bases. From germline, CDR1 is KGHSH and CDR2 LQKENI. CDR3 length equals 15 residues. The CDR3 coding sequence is TGTGCCAGCTCACGGGGGCCCGGCAGCAGTCAGCCCCAGCATTTT. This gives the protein CASSRGPGSSQPQHF.

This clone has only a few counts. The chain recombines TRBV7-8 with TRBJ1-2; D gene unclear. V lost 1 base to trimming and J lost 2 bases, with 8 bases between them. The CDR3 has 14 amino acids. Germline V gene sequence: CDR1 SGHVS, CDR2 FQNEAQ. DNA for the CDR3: TGTGCCAGCAGCTTAGGGGCAGTGAACTATGGCTACACCTTC. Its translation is CASSLGAVNYGYTF.

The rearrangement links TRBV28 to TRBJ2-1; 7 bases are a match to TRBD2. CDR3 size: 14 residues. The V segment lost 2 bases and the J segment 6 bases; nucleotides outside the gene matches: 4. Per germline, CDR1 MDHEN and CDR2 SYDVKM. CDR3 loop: CASSLLGGVNEQFF. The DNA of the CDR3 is TGTGCCAGCAGTTTACTGGGAGGGGTCAATGAGCAGTTCTTC.

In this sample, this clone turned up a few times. The CDR3 sequence is CASSLGGTGGMNTEAFF. DNA for the CDR3: TGCGCCAGCAGCTTGGGAGGGACAGGGGGCATGAACACTGAAGCTTTCTTT. J is TRBJ1-1 and V is TRBV5-1; 12 bases are a match to TRBD1. Germline assignment: CDR1 SGHRS and CDR2 YFSETQ. With 0 bases clipped from V and 0 bases from J, the junction kept 3 bases outside the gene matches. CDR3 length: 17 amino acids.

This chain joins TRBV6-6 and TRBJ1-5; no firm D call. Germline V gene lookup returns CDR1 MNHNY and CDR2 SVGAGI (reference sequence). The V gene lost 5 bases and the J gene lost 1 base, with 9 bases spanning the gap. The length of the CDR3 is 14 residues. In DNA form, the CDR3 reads TGTGCCAGCAGTACCAGTGGCAGCAATCAGCCCCAGCATTTT. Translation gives CASSTSGSNQPQHF.

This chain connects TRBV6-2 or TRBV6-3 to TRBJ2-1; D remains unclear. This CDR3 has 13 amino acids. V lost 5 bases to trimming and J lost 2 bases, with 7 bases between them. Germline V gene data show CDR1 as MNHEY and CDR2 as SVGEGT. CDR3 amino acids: CASSPQTYNEQFF. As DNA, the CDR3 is TGTGCCAGCAGTCCCCAGACCTACAATGAGCAGTTCTTC.

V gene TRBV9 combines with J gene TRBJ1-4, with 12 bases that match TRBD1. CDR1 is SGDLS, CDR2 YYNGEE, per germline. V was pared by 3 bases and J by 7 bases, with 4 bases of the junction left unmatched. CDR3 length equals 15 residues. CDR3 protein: CASSATGQGAEKLFF. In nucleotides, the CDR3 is TGTGCCAGCAGCGCTACGGGACAGGGGGCTGAAAAACTGTTTTTT.

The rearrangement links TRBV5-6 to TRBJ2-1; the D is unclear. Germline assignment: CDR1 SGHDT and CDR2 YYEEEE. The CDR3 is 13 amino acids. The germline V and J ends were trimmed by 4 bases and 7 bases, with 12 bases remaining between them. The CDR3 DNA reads TGTGCCAGCAGCCCCCCGCTACGGAATGAGCAGTTCTTC. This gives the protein CASSPPLRNEQFF.

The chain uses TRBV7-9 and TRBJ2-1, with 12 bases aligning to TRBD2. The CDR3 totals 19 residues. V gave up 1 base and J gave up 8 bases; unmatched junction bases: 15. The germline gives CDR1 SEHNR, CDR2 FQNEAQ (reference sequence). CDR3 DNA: TGTGCCAGCAGCTTAGTCGAAAGGGAGACTAGCGGGAGTGTGCATGAGCAGTTCTTC. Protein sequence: CASSLVERETSGSVHEQFF. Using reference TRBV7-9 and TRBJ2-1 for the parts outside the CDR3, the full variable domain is DTGVSQNPRHKITKRGQNVTFRCDPISEHNRLYWYRQTLGQGPEFLTYFQNEAQLEKSRLLSDRFSAERPKGSFSTLEIQRTEQGDSAMYLCASSLVERETSGSVHEQFFGPGTRLTVL.

The CDR3 coding sequence is TGTGCCAGCAGTGACGGGACAAACACCGGGGAGCTGTTTTTT. Translation: CASSDGTNTGELFF. V and J are TRBV6-4 and TRBJ2-2, with a possible D match to TRBD1 (6 bases). Germline CDR1 reads MRHNA; CDR2 reads SNTAGT. Trimming removed 2 bases from V and 2 bases from J, with 6 bases in between. The CDR3 runs 14 residues.

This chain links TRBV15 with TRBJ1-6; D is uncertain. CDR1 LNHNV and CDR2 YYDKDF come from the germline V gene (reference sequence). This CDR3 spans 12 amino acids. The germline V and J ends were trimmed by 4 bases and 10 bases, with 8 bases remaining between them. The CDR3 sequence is CATSTTLSPLHF. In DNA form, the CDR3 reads TGTGCCACCAGCACTACTTTGTCACCCCTCCACTTT.

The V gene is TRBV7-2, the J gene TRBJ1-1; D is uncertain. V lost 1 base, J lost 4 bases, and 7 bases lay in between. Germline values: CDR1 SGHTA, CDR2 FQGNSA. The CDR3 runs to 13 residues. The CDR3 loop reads CASSLVVATEAFF. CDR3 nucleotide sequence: TGTGCCAGCAGCTTAGTTGTGGCCACTGAAGCTTTCTTT. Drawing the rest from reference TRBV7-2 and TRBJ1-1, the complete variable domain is GAGVSQSPSNKVTEKGKDVELRCDPISGHTALYWYRQSLGQGLEFLIYFQGNSAPDKSGLPSDRFSAERTGGSVSTLTIQRTQQEDSAVYLCASSLVVATEAFFGQGTRLTVV.